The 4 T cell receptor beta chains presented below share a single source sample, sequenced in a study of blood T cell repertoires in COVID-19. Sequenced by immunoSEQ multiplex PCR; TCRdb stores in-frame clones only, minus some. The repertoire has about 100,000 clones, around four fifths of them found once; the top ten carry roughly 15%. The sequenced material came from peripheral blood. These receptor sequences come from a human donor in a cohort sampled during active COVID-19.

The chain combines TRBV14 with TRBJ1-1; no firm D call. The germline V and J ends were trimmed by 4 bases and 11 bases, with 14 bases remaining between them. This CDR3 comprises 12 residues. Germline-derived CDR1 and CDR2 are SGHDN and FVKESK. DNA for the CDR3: TGTGCCAGCAGCCTCGACACCCTCGCGGCTTTCTTT. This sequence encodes CASSLDTLAAFF.

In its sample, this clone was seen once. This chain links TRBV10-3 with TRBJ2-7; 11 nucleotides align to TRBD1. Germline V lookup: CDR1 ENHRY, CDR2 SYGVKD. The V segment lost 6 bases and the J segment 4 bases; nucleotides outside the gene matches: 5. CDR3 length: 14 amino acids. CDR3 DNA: TGTGCCATCAGCCTCGGACAGGGGGCGTACGAGCAGTACTTC. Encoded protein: CAISLGQGAYEQYF.

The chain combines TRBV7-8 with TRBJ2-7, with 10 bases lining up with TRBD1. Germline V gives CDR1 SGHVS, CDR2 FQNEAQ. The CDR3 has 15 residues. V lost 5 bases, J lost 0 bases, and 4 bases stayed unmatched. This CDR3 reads CASSRGTGVSYEQYF. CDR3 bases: TGTGCCAGCAGCCGAGGGACAGGGGTCTCCTACGAGCAGTACTTC.

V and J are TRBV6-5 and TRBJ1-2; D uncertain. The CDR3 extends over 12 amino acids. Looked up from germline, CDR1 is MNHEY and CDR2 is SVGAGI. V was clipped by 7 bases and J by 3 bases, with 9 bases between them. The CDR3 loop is CASNRRDYGYTF. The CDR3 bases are TGTGCCAGCAATCGGCGGGACTATGGCTACACCTTC.